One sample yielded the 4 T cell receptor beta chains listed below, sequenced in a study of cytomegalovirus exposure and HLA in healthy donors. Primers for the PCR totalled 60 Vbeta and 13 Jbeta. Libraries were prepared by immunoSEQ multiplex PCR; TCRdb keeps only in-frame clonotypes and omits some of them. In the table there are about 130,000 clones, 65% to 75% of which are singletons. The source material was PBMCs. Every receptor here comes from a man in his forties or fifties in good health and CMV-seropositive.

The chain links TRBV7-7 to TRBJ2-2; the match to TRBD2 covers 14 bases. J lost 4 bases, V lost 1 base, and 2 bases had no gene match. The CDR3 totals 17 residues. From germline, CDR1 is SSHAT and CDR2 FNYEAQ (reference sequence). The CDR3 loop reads CASSLGTSGGLTGELFF. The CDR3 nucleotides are TGTGCCAGCAGCTTAGGGACTAGCGGGGGGCTCACCGGGGAGCTGTTTTTT.

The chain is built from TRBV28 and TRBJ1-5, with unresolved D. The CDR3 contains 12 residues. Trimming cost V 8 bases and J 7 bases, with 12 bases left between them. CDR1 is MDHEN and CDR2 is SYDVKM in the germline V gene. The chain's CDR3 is CASGEEGQPQHF. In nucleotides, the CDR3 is TGTGCCAGCGGGGAGGAGGGCCAGCCCCAGCATTTT.

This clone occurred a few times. CDR3 in amino acids: CASSSGAGVSYNEQFF. CDR3 DNA: TGTGCCAGCAGCTCAGGAGCGGGAGTGTCCTACAATGAGCAGTTCTTC. The chain is built from TRBV5-4 and TRBJ2-1; 8 bases are shared with TRBD2. V gave up 3 bases and J gave up 1 base; unmatched junction bases: 6. The CDR3 has 16 residues. Germline loops: CDR1 SGHNT, CDR2 YYREEE (reference sequence). Together with reference TRBV5-4 and TRBJ2-1, the CDR3 gives the full variable domain: ETGVTQSPTHLIKTRGQQVTLRCSSQSGHNTVSWYQQALGQGPQFIFQYYREEENGRGNFPPRFSGLQFPNYSSELNVNALELDDSALYLCASSSGAGVSYNEQFFGPGTRLTVL.

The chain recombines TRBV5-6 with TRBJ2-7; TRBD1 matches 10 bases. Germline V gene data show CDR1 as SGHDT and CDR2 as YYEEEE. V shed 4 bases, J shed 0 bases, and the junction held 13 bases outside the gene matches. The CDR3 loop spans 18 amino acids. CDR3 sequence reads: CASSQPGQGTHPSYEQYF. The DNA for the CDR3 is TGTGCCAGCAGCCAGCCGGGACAGGGGACCCATCCCTCCTACGAGCAGTACTTC.